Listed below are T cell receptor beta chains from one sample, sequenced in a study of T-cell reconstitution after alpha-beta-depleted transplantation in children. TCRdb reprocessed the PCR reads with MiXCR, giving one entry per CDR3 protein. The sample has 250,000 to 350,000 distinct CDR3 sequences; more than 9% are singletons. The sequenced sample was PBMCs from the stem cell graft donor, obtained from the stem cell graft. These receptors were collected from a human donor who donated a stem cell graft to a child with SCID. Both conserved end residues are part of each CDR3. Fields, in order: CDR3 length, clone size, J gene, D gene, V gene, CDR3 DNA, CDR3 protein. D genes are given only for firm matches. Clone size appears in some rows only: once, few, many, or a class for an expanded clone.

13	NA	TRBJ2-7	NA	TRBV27	TGTGCCAGCAGTCCTATGTGGGTCTACGAGCAGTACTTC	CASSPMWVYEQYF
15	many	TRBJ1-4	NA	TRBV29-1	TGCAGCGCCTCTGTTCCGGGCGGGGATAATGAAAAACTGTTTTTT	CSASVPGGDNEKLFF
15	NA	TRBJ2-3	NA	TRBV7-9	TGTGCCAGCAGTTTTCCCTGGGGCAACTCAGATACGCAGTATTTT	CASSFPWGNSDTQYF
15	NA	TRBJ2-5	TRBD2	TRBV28	TGTGCCAGCAGTTCCACTAGCGGGTACCAAGAGACCCAGTACTTC	CASSSTSGYQETQYF
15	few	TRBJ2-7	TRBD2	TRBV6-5	TGTGCCAGCAGCCTAGCGGGGGGAACGAACTACGAGCAGTACTTC	CASSLAGGTNYEQYF
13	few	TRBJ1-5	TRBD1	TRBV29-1	TGCAGCGTTGGGACAGGCGCAAATCAGCCCCAGCATTTT	CSVGTGANQPQHF
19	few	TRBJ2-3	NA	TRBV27	TGTGCCAGCAGTTTTAGTCTAAAACCCGTGCCTCATAGCACAGATACGCAGTATTTT	CASSFSLKPVPHSTDTQYF
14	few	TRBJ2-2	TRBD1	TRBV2	TGTGCCAGCAGTAAGACAGGGGTTAGCGGGGAGCTGTTTTTT	CASSKTGVSGELFF
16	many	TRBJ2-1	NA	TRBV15	TGTGCCACCAGCAGAGACGCAGCGAATACCTACAATGAGCAGTTCTTC	CATSRDAANTYNEQFF
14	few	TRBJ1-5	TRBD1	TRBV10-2	TGCGCCAGCAGTGAGGGGACAGGGTATCAGCCCCAGCATTTT	CASSEGTGYQPQHF
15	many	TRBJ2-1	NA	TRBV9	TGTGCCAGCGCCCAAGGGGTTTTGGGTATGGATGAGCAGTTCTTC	CASAQGVLGMDEQFF
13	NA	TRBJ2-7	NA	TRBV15	TGTGCCACCAGCAGTGGGGCCTTGACCGAGCAGTACTTC	CATSSGALTEQYF
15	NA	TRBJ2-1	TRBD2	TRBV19	TGTGCCAGCACTACACTAGCGGGACCTACCAATGAGCAGTTCTTC	CASTTLAGPTNEQFF
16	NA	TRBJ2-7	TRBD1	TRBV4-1	TGCGCCAGCAGCCAAGCCTCCGGGACAGGGACCTACGAGCAGTACTTC	CASSQASGTGTYEQYF
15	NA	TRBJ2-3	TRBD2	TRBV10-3	TGTGCCATCAGTGAGGGACTAGCGGGCACAGATACGCAGTATTTT	CAISEGLAGTDTQYF
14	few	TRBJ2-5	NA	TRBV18	TGTGCCAGCTCACCACAACAGGTCTGGGAGACCCAGTACTTC	CASSPQQVWETQYF
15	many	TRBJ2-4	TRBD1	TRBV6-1	TGTGCCAGCAAAAAGGGGGCAGCAGCCAAAAACATTCAGTACTTC	CASKKGAAAKNIQYF